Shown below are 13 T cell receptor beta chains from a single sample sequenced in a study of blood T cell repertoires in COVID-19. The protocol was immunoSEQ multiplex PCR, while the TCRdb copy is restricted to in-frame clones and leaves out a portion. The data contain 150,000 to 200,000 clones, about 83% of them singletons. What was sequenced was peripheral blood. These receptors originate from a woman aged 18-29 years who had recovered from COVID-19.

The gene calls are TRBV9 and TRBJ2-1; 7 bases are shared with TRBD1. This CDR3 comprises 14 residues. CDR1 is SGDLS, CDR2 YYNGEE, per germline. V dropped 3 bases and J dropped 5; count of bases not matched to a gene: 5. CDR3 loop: CASSDWTGDNEQFF. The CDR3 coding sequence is TGTGCCAGCAGCGATTGGACAGGAGACAATGAGCAGTTCTTC.

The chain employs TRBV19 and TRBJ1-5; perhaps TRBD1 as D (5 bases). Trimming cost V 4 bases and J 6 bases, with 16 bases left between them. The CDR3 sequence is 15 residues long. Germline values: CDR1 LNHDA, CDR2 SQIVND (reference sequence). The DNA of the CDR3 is TGTGCCAGTAGTAAAGCAGGGATTAAGGTTCAGCCCCAGCATTTT. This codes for CASSKAGIKVQPQHF.

The DNA for the CDR3 is TGCGCCAGCAGCCAAGACAGGGGTGGGGCCAACGTCCTGACTTTC. It yields the protein CASSQDRGGANVLTF. The chain recombines TRBV4-3 with TRBJ2-6; D is perhaps TRBD1 (6 bases). V shed 0 bases and J shed 3 bases, with 6 bases lying between them. CDR1 and CDR2 (germline): LGHNA, YSLEER. The CDR3 covers 15 residues.

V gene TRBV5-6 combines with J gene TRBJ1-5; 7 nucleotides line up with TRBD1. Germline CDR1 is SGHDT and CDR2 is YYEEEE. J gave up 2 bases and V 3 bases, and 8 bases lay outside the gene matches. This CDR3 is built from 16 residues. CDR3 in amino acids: CASSWRQGGGNQPQHF. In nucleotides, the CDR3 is TGTGCCAGCAGCTGGAGACAGGGCGGAGGCAATCAGCCCCAGCATTTT.

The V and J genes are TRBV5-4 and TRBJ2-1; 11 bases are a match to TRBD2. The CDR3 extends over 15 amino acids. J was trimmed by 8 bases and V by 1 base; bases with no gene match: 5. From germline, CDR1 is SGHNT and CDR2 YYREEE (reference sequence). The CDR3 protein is CASSLLAGGEDEQFF. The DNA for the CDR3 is TGTGCCAGCAGCTTGCTAGCGGGGGGCGAGGATGAGCAGTTCTTC.

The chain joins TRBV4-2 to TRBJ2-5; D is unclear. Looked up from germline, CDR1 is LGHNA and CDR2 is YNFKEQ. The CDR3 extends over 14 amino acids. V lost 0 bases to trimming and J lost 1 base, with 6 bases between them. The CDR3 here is CASSQDVFQETQYF. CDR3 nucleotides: TGTGCCAGCAGCCAAGACGTCTTCCAAGAGACCCAGTACTTC.

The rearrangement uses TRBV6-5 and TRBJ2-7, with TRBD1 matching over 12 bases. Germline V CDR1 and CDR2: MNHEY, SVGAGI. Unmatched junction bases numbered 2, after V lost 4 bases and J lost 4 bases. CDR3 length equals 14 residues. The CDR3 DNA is TGTGCCAGCAGTTCGGGACAGGGGGCGTACGAGCAGTACTTC. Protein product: CASSSGQGAYEQYF.

The CDR3 region is CASSPPEGSYNSPLHF. As DNA, the CDR3 is TGTGCCAGCTCACCACCGGAGGGCTCCTATAATTCACCCCTCCACTTT. This chain connects TRBV18 to TRBJ1-6; no definite D call. Trimming cost V 0 bases and J 0 bases, with 6 bases left between them. There are 16 residues in the CDR3. Germline CDR1 is KGHSH and CDR2 is LQKENI.

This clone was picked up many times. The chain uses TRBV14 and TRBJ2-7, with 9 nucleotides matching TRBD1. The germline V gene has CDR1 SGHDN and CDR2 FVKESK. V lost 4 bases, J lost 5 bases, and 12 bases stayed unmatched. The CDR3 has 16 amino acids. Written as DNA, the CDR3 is TGTGCCAGCAGCCCTTCACGGACAGGGGATAGGAACGAGCAGTACTTC. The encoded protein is CASSPSRTGDRNEQYF. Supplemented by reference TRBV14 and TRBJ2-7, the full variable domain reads EAGVTQFPSHSVIEKGQTVTLRCDPISGHDNLYWYRRVMGKEIKFLLHFVKESKQDESGMPNNRFLAERTGGTYSTLKVQPAELEDSGVYFCASSPSRTGDRNEQYFGPGTRLTVT.

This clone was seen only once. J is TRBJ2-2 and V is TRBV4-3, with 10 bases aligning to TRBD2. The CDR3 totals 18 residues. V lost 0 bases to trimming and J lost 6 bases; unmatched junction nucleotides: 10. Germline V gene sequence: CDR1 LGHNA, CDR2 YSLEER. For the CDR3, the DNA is TGCGCCAGCAGCCAAGATCGAAGGCAGCGGGGGGGTTCCGGGGAGCTGTTTTTT. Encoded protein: CASSQDRRQRGGSGELFF.

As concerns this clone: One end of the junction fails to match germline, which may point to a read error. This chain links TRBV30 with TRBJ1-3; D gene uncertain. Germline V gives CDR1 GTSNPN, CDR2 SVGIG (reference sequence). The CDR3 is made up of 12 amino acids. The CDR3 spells CAWISGGDTIYF. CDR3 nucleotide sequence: TGTGCCTGGATATCCGGTGGAGACACCATATATTTT.

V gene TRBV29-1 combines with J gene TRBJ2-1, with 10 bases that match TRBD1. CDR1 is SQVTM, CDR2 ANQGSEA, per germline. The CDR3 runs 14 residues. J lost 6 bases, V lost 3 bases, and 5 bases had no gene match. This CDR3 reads CSVEPGTGANEQFF. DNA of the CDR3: TGCAGCGTTGAGCCCGGGACAGGGGCCAATGAGCAGTTCTTC.

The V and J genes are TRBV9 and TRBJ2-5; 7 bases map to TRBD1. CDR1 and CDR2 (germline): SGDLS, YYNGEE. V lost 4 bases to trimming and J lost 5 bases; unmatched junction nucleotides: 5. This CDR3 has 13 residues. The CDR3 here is CASSITQGETQYF. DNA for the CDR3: TGTGCCAGCAGCATCACACAGGGGGAGACCCAGTACTTC. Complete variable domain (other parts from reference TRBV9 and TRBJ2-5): DSGVTQTPKHLITATGQRVTLRCSPRSGDLSVYWYQQSLDQGLQFLIQYYNGEERAKGNILERFSAQQFPDLHSELNLSSLELGDSALYFCASSITQGETQYFGPGTRLLVL.